These T cell receptor beta chains were read from a single sample in a study of T-cell reconstitution after alpha-beta-depleted transplantation in children. TCRdb recomputed calls from the PCR reads with MiXCR, one row per CDR3 protein. The sample has about 410,000 distinct CDR3 sequences, about 20% seen once. The sample here was PBMCs from the stem cell graft donor, taken from the stem cell graft. Receptors were obtained from a human donor who donated a stem cell graft to a child with acute myeloid leukemia. CDR3s leave out the opening cysteine and the closing phenylalanine or tryptophan.

J: TRBJ1-6
V: TRBV12-3/TRBV12-4
CDR3: ASRPGQGGSPLH

J: TRBJ2-2
V: TRBV20-1
CDR3: SAWFGELF

J: TRBJ1-3
V: TRBV20-1
CDR3: SAQSPWAGNTIY

J: TRBJ2-2
V: TRBV9
CDR3: ASSVVSGDTGELF

J: TRBJ2-7
V: TRBV12-3/TRBV12-4
CDR3: ASRLTGSLSEQY

J: TRBJ2-1
V: TRBV7-6
CDR3: ASSVRGSSSYNEQF

J: TRBJ2-7
V: TRBV28
CDR3: ASRRPTGTTTYEQY

J: TRBJ1-4
V: TRBV9
CDR3: ASSVDATNEKLF

J: TRBJ1-1
V: TRBV12-3/TRBV12-4
CDR3: ASRTGLDTEAF

J: TRBJ2-7
V: TRBV12-3/TRBV12-4
CDR3: ASSYGGRGEQY

J: TRBJ2-1
V: TRBV7-9
CDR3: ASSLPLGVEQF

J: TRBJ1-1
V: TRBV6-2/TRBV6-3
CDR3: ASSPSRDFLSEAF

J: TRBJ2-1
V: TRBV12-5
CDR3: ASGLVAGGLAGEQF

J: TRBJ1-1
V: TRBV28
CDR3: ASSLWDSQEAF

J: TRBJ2-7
V: TRBV28
CDR3: ASRDSGRADEQY

J: TRBJ2-3
V: TRBV28
CDR3: ASKFGDSTDTQY

J: TRBJ2-7
V: TRBV7-2
CDR3: ASSASSGTYEQY

J: TRBJ2-7
V: TRBV4-3
CDR3: ASSQAPDRAVYEQY

J: TRBJ2-1
V: TRBV20-1
CDR3: SASHRYTYNEQF

J: TRBJ2-4
V: TRBV10-3
CDR3: ATGPQGMTKNIQY

J: TRBJ2-2
V: TRBV27
CDR3: ASSLLGPLRQGAGELF

J: TRBJ2-7
V: TRBV5-8
CDR3: ASREGRGYEQY

J: TRBJ1-4
V: TRBV6-1
CDR3: ASKGRVTTNEKLF